This T cell receptor beta chain was identified during a study of cytomegalovirus exposure and HLA in healthy donors. At the level of the study: The same platform used for the 650 to 700 first-cohort repertoires was also used for the approximately 120 validation repertoires, as a later analysis reported.

Findings of the study overall: As confirmed in vitro, three CMV-associated chains were specific for CMV antigens. The tendency of first-cohort TCR clusters to co-occur in the 90 to 150 validation repertoires emerged from a later analysis. Reportedly, diagnosis of cytomegalovirus status by the classifier showed high specificity and sensitivity.

Details on this clone: Antigen unknown.

This table comes from immunoSEQ multiplex PCR, and its TCRdb copy is limited to in-frame clones, with some not included. The sample lists about 140,000 clones, 80% to 90% occurring once. V dropped 2 bases and J dropped 5 bases, with 12 bases sitting between them. The CDR3 extends over 14 amino acids. Per germline, CDR1 SGHAT and CDR2 FQNNGV. This clonotype originated in a man between 18 and 35 years old in good health and CMV-seropositive. This chain connects TRBV11-2 to TRBJ1-2; D is ambiguous. The sample taken for sequencing was PBMCs. The CDR3 sequence is CASSLSGGRYGYTF. DNA for the CDR3: TGTGCCAGCAGCTTAAGTGGAGGGCGGTATGGCTACACCTTC. Supplemented by reference TRBV11-2 and TRBJ1-2, the full variable domain reads EAGVAQSPRYKIIEKRQSVAFWCNPISGHATLYWYQQILGQGPKLLIQFQNNGVVDDSQLPKDRFSAERLKGVDSTLKIQPAKLEDSAVYLCASSLSGGRYGYTFGSGTRLTVV.